This paragraph reports one T cell receptor (beta chain). Its specific antigen is unknown. No much larger clone is present one base from it, and per-base qualities are unavailable. The data were obtained in a study of T cell responses to AZD1222 COVID-19 vaccine (dated by TCRdb to the early 2020s). General notes on the study: AZD1222 recipients whose second dose came at about 4 weeks and those whose second dose came at about 12 weeks were combined into one group, since spike-specific TCR depth and breadth did not differ between the two schedules. A total of just over 230 trial participants underwent TCR sequencing, of whom about 200 received two doses of AZD1222 and some 25 received two doses of the MenACWY control vaccine. Trial participants were enrolled by age into subgroups of 18-55, 56-69 and 70-plus years, and about 150, 27 and 61 TCR-sequenced participants, respectively, were included in these subgroups. Results and caveats for the whole study, not just this receptor: A significant rise in spike-specific TCR breadth and depth was observed after two AZD1222 doses relative to day 0 and relative to MenACWY recipients. Only five to seven AZD1222 recipients were SARS-CoV-2 seropositive at baseline, limiting conclusions about previously exposed vaccinees. Because no samples from the day 14 peak response were available, repertoires could be characterized only after the peak T cell response. The 56-69-year group was small, and its depth increase did not reach significance, likely because of low power. Most participants were white British and females outnumbered males, and the authors suggested that clonal diversity may have been underestimated. Vaccine-associated CD4 TCRs spanned the whole spike protein, with dominant responses in regions 160-218 and 743-854. Nearly half of unique spike-specific TCRs reportedly recognized epitopes outside regions mutated in the B.1.351 and B.1.1.7 variants.

The CDR3 regions of human TCRbeta chains were subjected to immunosequencing. Per the source publication's procedure: Repertoire TCRs were matched against a reference library of SARS-CoV-2-specific TCRs generated with the MIRA antigen-specificity platform. Breadth was defined as the fraction of unique TCRs that were SARS-CoV-2-associated. Depth was defined as the fraction of total T cells that were SARS-CoV-2-associated. Using the MIRA data, each spike-specific TCR was assigned both to the spike region to which the TCR was reactive and to a CD4 or CD8 class. Log10-transformed breadth and depth values were compared by one-way ANOVA with Sidak's multiple comparisons tests. TCRdb holds this immuneACCESS table with in-frame rearrangements only. Some clones are missing; in checked studies, unresolved V genes explain under half, and the rest has no known cause. V and J calls and clone size are as listed in that table; D and trimming were resolved from the DNA. Within this sample are under 150,000 clones, with approximately 87% of them counted one time only. Over 3% of the sample belongs to the ten largest clones.

The germline V gene (reference sequence) sets CDR1 to LNHDA and CDR2 to SQIVND. Taken from cysteine to phenylalanine, the CDR3 has 15 residues. Only the CDR3 portion is preserved as DNA: 45 bases, with reading frame beginning at the first base. Trimming costs V 4 bases and J 5 bases, and their ends lie 17 bases apart. The time point label on this specimen signifies: baseline before first vaccination. Vaccinee samples came from UK trials COV001 and COV002, including a single-blind randomized controlled phase 2/3 trial of AZD1222 (ChAdOx1 nCoV-19) in healthy adults. Trial participant PBMC samples were collected at day 0 and day 28 after the second dose for TCRbeta chain sequencing.

The receptor comes from an adult in good health. Recombination linked TRBV19 to TRBJ1-2; TRBD1 is a possible D gene, resting on 6 matching bases. The starting material was peripheral blood, obtained on day 0 of AZD1222 vaccination. The CDR3: CASSTLDSVRYGYTF. The nucleotides read TGTGCCAGTAGTACACTGGACAGCGTTCGATATGGCTACACCTTC.